One and the same sample provided the 9 T cell receptor beta chains below, sequenced in a study of cytomegalovirus exposure and HLA in healthy donors. The primer mix had 60 Vbeta and 13 Jbeta primers. Data came from immunoSEQ multiplex PCR; TCRdb stores just in-frame clones and leaves some out. This table has 160,000 or so clones, over 80% appearing once. The sample was PBMCs. These receptors were taken from a woman aged 18 to 35 in good health and CMV-seronegative.

As regards this clone: Germline and junction disagree at one end, which may indicate a read error. J is TRBJ1-2 and V is TRBV7-9; D possibly corresponds to TRBD1 (5 bases). This CDR3 has 15 amino acids. Germline V gene sequence: CDR1 SEHNR, CDR2 FQNEAQ (reference sequence). The CDR3 sequence is CSSSLSGRVDYGYTF. The CDR3 coding sequence is TGTTCCAGCAGCTTAAGTGGCAGGGTTGATTATGGCTACACCTTC.

The V and J genes are TRBV29-1 and TRBJ2-5, with D tentatively TRBD2 (5 bases). CDR1 and CDR2 from the germline V gene are SQVTM and ANQGSEA. Trimming removed 3 bases from V and 10 bases from J, with 15 bases in between. The CDR3 length is 12 residues. The CDR3 region is CSVDRTGEGQYF. In DNA, the CDR3 is TGCAGCGTTGACCGGACCGGCGAGGGCCAGTACTTC.

This clone has only a few counts. V is TRBV30 and J is TRBJ2-7, with D possibly matching TRBD2 (6 bases). The length of the CDR3 is 13 residues. Per the germline V gene, CDR1 is GTSNPN and CDR2 is SVGIG (reference sequence). Trimming removed 6 bases at V and 0 bases at J, with 12 bases between. Here the CDR3 reads CACSGGASYEQYF. CDR3 DNA: TGTGCCTGCTCAGGAGGGGCCTCCTACGAGCAGTACTTC. Using reference TRBV30 and TRBJ2-7 for the parts outside the CDR3, the full variable domain is SQTIHQWPATLVQPVGSPLSLECTVEGTSNPNLYWYRQAAGRGLQLLFYSVGIGQISSEVPQNLSASRPQDRQFILSSKKLLLSDSGFYLCACSGGASYEQYFGPGTRLTVT.

This chain uses TRBV12-5 with TRBJ1-2; tentatively, D is TRBD1 (6 bases). This CDR3 is built from 15 residues. Trimming took 0 bases from V and 8 from J, leaving 16 bases between them. Germline V gene lookup returns CDR1 LGHNT and CDR2 FRNRAP. In DNA form, the CDR3 reads TGTGCTAGTGGTTTGGTATGGGGGGGGCGGCGAGGCTACACCTTC. Its translation: CASGLVWGGRRGYTF.

The chain uses TRBV4-2 and TRBJ2-5; possible D gene TRBD1, 6 bases. Looked up from germline, CDR1 is LGHNA and CDR2 is YNFKEQ. The CDR3 extends over 13 amino acids. Trimming left V 2 bases short and J 5 bases short, with 9 bases between. The CDR3: CASSQSQGETQYF. DNA of the CDR3: TGTGCCAGCAGCCAATCCCAGGGGGAGACCCAGTACTTC.

The chain employs TRBV28 and TRBJ1-2, with D possibly matching TRBD1 (6 bases). Trimming shortened V by 3 bases and J by 4 bases, and 15 bases separated the two germline ends. The germline V gene has CDR1 MDHEN and CDR2 SYDVKM. The CDR3 consists of 15 residues. The CDR3 region has the DNA TGTGCCAGCAGTTTCCGGGGGGCCGGGGGCTATGGCTACACCTTC. Its protein product is CASSFRGAGGYGYTF.

For the CDR3, the DNA is TGTGCCAGCAGCAGCCGGGACAGGGGCTCCTACGAGCAGTACTTC. Amino acids: CASSSRDRGSYEQYF. J is TRBJ2-5 and V is TRBV11-2, with 10 bases that match TRBD1. The J call may not be correct, given that the DNA end is closer to TRBJ2-7. Germline V gene sequence: CDR1 SGHAT, CDR2 FQNNGV. This CDR3 has 15 amino acids.

V gene TRBV30 combines with J gene TRBJ2-2; 13 bases fit TRBD2. The junction had 6 bases not matched to a gene; V was cut back by 4 bases and J by 4 bases. CDR1 is GTSNPN and CDR2 is SVGIG in the germline V gene (reference sequence). The CDR3 is made up of 16 amino acids. CDR3 region: CAWTTGTSGATGELFF. The DNA for the CDR3 is TGTGCCTGGACCACCGGGACTAGCGGGGCCACCGGGGAGCTGTTTTTT. The variable domain in full, completed from reference TRBV30 and TRBJ2-2, reads SQTIHQWPATLVQPVGSPLSLECTVEGTSNPNLYWYRQAAGRGLQLLFYSVGIGQISSEVPQNLSASRPQDRQFILSSKKLLLSDSGFYLCAWTTGTSGATGELFFGEGSRLTVL.

This sequence joins TRBV30 and TRBJ1-5; 9 positions agree with TRBD1. Germline trimming cut 3 bases from V and 3 bases from J; bases unmatched to any gene: 9. This CDR3 is built from 16 residues. Germline V gives CDR1 GTSNPN, CDR2 SVGIG (reference sequence). The CDR3: CAWRIPGQGSNQPQHF. The CDR3 coding sequence is TGTGCCTGGAGGATTCCGGGACAGGGATCCAATCAGCCCCAGCATTTT.